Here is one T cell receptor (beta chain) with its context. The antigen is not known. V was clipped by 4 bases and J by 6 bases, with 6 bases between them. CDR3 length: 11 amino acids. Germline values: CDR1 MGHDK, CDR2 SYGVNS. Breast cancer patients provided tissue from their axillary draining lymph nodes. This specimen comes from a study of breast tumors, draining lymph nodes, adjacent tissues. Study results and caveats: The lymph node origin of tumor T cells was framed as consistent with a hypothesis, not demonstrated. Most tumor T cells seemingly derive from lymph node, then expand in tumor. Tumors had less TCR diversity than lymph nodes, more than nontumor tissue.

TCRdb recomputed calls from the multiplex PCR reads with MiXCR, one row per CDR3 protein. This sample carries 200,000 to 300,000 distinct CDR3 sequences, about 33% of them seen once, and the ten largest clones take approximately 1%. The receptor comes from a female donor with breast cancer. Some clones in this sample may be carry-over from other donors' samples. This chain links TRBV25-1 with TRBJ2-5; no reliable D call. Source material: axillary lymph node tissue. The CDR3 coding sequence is TGTGCCAGCAGTGGCCGGAAGACCCAGTACTTC. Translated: CASSGRKTQYF.